This TCR beta chain was identified in a study of response to subunit inactivated influenza vaccine (dated by TCRdb to between 2017 and 2018). Background on the whole study: To follow how T cells responded to a trivalent subunit inactivated influenza vaccine, the researchers relied on deep quantitative profiling of the T cell receptor repertoire.

CDR1 and CDR2, per the germline V gene, are SGHDT and YYEEEE. The cysteine opens and the phenylalanine closes a CDR3 of 12 amino acids. Only the CDR3 portion is preserved as DNA: 36 bases, with reading frame beginning at the first base. The junction shows trimming of 4 bases on V and 18 bases on J, and the gene matches do not reach 9 bases of it. This clonotype was found many times. What this receptor recognizes is not known. No much larger clone is present one base from it, and per-base qualities are unavailable. Libraries were made using RT-PCR. Sequenced on an Illumina HiSeq 2500. TCRdb handled the public reads itself, with Q25 trimming in fastp and clone calling in MiXCR, and kept productive beta chains. For every CDR3 protein sequence, its rows merge into one entry that carries the most common genes and DNA. Within this sample are approximately 700,000 distinct CDR3 sequences, with approximately 13% of them counted one time only. The top ten clonotypes cover around 7.3% of the sample.

On the study overall, not on this receptor specifically: The authors proposed that each seasonal influenza vaccination may bring in only a limited number of new T cells.

In this chain, TRBV5-6 is recombined with TRBJ1-6; TRBD1 fits 8 bases in the junction. The sequencing here drew on PBMCs from blood, taken 14 days before vaccination. The clonotype originates from a man aged 50-60 years who received an inactivated influenza vaccine. Donor details come from another sample of the same person, matched by shared clones. In nucleotides, the sequence is TGTGCCAGCAGCGTAAGACAGGGGACGCGCCACTTT. It encodes CASSVRQGTRHF.